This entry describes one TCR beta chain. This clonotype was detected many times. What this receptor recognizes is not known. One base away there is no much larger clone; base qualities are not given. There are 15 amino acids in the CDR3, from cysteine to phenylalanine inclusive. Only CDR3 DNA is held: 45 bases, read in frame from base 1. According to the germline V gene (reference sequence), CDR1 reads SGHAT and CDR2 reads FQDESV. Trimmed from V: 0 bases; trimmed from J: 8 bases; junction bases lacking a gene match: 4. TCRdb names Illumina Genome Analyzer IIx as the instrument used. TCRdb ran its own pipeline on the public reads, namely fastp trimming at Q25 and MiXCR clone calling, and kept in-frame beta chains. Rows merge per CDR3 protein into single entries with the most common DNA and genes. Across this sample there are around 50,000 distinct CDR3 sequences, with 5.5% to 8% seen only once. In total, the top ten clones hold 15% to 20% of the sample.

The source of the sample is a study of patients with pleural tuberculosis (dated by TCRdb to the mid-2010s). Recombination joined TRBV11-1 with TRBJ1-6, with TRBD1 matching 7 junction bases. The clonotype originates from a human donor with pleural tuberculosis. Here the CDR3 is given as CASSLADRVYSPLHF. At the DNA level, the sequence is TGTGCCAGCAGCTTAGCAGACAGGGTATATTCACCCCTCCACTTT.